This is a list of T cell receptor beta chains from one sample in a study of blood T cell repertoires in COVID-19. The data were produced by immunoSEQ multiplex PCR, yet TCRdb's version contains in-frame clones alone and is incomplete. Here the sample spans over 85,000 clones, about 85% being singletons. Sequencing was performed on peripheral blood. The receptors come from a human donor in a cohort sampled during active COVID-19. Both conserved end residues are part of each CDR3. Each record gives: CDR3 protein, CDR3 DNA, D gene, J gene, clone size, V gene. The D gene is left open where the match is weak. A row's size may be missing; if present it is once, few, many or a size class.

CDR3aa: CASSLEPETRGYF
CDR3nt: TGTGCCAGCAGCTTAGAGCCGGAAACAAGAGGGTATTTT
d_gene: -
j_gene: TRBJ2-3
abundance: -
v_gene: TRBV7-9

CDR3aa: CASSIGLNNEQFF
CDR3nt: TGTGCCAGCAGTATCGGGTTGAACAATGAGCAGTTCTTC
d_gene: -
j_gene: TRBJ2-1
abundance: -
v_gene: TRBV2

CDR3aa: CASSLADNNEQFF
CDR3nt: TGCGCCAGCAGCCTAGCGGATAACAATGAGCAGTTCTTC
d_gene: -
j_gene: TRBJ2-1
abundance: once
v_gene: TRBV4-1

CDR3aa: CASSLLGQPVTGYTF
CDR3nt: TGTGCCAGCAGCTTGCTAGGACAACCCGTGACCGGCTACACCTTC
d_gene: -
j_gene: TRBJ1-2
abundance: -
v_gene: TRBV5-6

CDR3aa: CATTDSSGNTIYF
CDR3nt: TGTGCCACCACCGACAGCTCTGGAAACACCATATATTTT
d_gene: -
j_gene: TRBJ1-3
abundance: few
v_gene: TRBV24-1

CDR3aa: CATQGSMNTEAFF
CDR3nt: TGTGCCACCCAGGGGTCGATGAACACTGAAGCTTTCTTT
d_gene: -
j_gene: TRBJ1-1
abundance: few
v_gene: TRBV19

CDR3aa: CASSYSPNNEQFF
CDR3nt: TGTGCCAGCAGTTACTCCCCCAACAATGAGCAGTTCTTC
d_gene: -
j_gene: TRBJ2-1
abundance: -
v_gene: TRBV6-6

CDR3aa: CSTRGAYEQYF
CDR3nt: TGCAGCACACGGGGGGCCTACGAGCAGTACTTC
d_gene: TRBD2
j_gene: TRBJ2-7
abundance: -
v_gene: TRBV20-1

CDR3aa: CASSMDSTYEQYF
CDR3nt: TGTGCCAGCAGTATGGACTCTACCTACGAGCAGTACTTC
d_gene: -
j_gene: TRBJ2-7
abundance: -
v_gene: TRBV6-5

CDR3aa: CASSLLAGGTDTQYF
CDR3nt: TGTGCTAGCAGCTTGCTAGCGGGAGGCACAGATACGCAGTATTTT
d_gene: TRBD2
j_gene: TRBJ2-3
abundance: -
v_gene: TRBV7-7

CDR3aa: CASSDRADQPQHF
CDR3nt: TGTGCCAGCAGCGACAGGGCCGATCAGCCCCAGCATTTT
d_gene: TRBD1
j_gene: TRBJ1-5
abundance: -
v_gene: TRBV5-6

CDR3aa: CASSPPGLQETQYF
CDR3nt: TGTGCCAGCAGCCCTCCTGGACTCCAAGAGACCCAGTACTTC
d_gene: -
j_gene: TRBJ2-5
abundance: -
v_gene: TRBV3-1/TRBV3-2

CDR3aa: CASSVSRAGANVLTF
CDR3nt: TGTGCCAGCAGCGTTAGCAGGGCCGGGGCCAACGTCCTGACTTTC
d_gene: -
j_gene: TRBJ2-6
abundance: once
v_gene: TRBV9

CDR3aa: CATSRDRWGQGGLEGQPQHF
CDR3nt: TGTGCCACCAGCAGAGACCGCTGGGGACAGGGGGGTTTAGAGGGTCAGCCCCAGCATTTT
d_gene: TRBD1
j_gene: TRBJ1-5
abundance: -
v_gene: TRBV15

CDR3aa: CASGIRVQGGYTF
CDR3nt: TGTGCCAGCGGGATCAGGGTGCAAGGAGGCTACACCTTC
d_gene: -
j_gene: TRBJ1-2
abundance: -
v_gene: TRBV6-5

CDR3aa: CASSGAGRREKLFF
CDR3nt: TGTGCCAGCAGTGGGGCAGGGAGGCGCGAAAAACTGTTTTTT
d_gene: -
j_gene: TRBJ1-4
abundance: -
v_gene: TRBV2

CDR3aa: CASSLGGTGLTDTQYF
CDR3nt: TGTGCCAGCAGCCTGGGGGGGACTGGACTCACAGATACGCAGTATTTT
d_gene: TRBD2
j_gene: TRBJ2-3
abundance: -
v_gene: TRBV11-3

CDR3aa: CASSYSRSETQYF
CDR3nt: TGTGCCAGCAGTTACTCGAGATCGGAGACCCAGTACTTC
d_gene: -
j_gene: TRBJ2-5
abundance: -
v_gene: TRBV6-5

CDR3aa: CASSPWDSQETQYF
CDR3nt: TGTGCCAGCAGTCCCTGGGACAGCCAAGAGACCCAGTACTTC
d_gene: TRBD1
j_gene: TRBJ2-5
abundance: -
v_gene: TRBV27

CDR3aa: CASSRSVAGGPTQYF
CDR3nt: TGTGCCAGCAGCCGCTCCGTGGCGGGAGGGCCCACGCAGTATTTT
d_gene: TRBD2
j_gene: TRBJ2-3
abundance: -
v_gene: TRBV3-1/TRBV3-2

CDR3aa: CASTKTAVVAGLSYEQYF
CDR3nt: TGTGCCAGTACAAAAACGGCTGTGGTAGCGGGATTGTCCTACGAGCAGTACTTC
d_gene: TRBD2
j_gene: TRBJ2-7
abundance: few
v_gene: TRBV19

CDR3aa: CASSLAGVGNEQFF
CDR3nt: TGCGCCAGCAGCTTGGCGGGAGTGGGGAATGAGCAGTTCTTC
d_gene: -
j_gene: TRBJ2-1
abundance: few
v_gene: TRBV5-1

CDR3aa: CASSPIAGAGEQFF
CDR3nt: TGTGCCAGCAGCCCGATCGCGGGTGCTGGTGAGCAGTTCTTC
d_gene: -
j_gene: TRBJ2-1
abundance: few
v_gene: TRBV7-2

CDR3aa: CASSRGDLGLYGYTF
CDR3nt: TGTGCCAGCAGCCGAGGGGATCTGGGGCTCTATGGCTACACCTTC
d_gene: -
j_gene: TRBJ1-2
abundance: -
v_gene: TRBV7-8

CDR3aa: CASSPQGDSNSPLHF
CDR3nt: TGTGCCAGCTCACCGCAGGGGGACAGTAATTCACCCCTCCACTTT
d_gene: TRBD1
j_gene: TRBJ1-6
abundance: -
v_gene: TRBV18

CDR3aa: CASRRGGNSPLHF
CDR3nt: TGTGCCAGCAGGCGGGGTGGGAATTCACCCCTCCACTTT
d_gene: -
j_gene: TRBJ1-6
abundance: -
v_gene: TRBV28

CDR3aa: CASSQWGSSGIQETQYF
CDR3nt: TGTGCCAGCAGCCAATGGGGGTCTAGCGGGATTCAAGAGACCCAGTACTTC
d_gene: TRBD2
j_gene: TRBJ2-5
abundance: -
v_gene: TRBV3-1/TRBV3-2

CDR3aa: CASLNAGGINTEAFF
CDR3nt: TGTGCCAGCCTGAACGCGGGGGGAATAAACACTGAAGCTTTCTTT
d_gene: -
j_gene: TRBJ1-1
abundance: -
v_gene: TRBV19

CDR3aa: CASSFSTYEQYF
CDR3nt: TGTGCCAGCAGTTTTAGTACCTACGAGCAGTACTTC
d_gene: -
j_gene: TRBJ2-7
abundance: -
v_gene: TRBV28

CDR3aa: CASSPGTGPYGYTF
CDR3nt: TGTGCCAGCAGCCCGGGGACAGGACCTTATGGCTACACCTTC
d_gene: TRBD1
j_gene: TRBJ1-2
abundance: -
v_gene: TRBV2

CDR3aa: CASSPGVEGETQYF
CDR3nt: TGTGCCAGCAGCCCGGGGGTTGAGGGAGAGACCCAGTACTTC
d_gene: -
j_gene: TRBJ2-5
abundance: -
v_gene: TRBV7-9

CDR3aa: CASSFSGSGSEQFF
CDR3nt: TGTGCCAGCAGCTTTAGCGGGAGTGGTAGTGAGCAGTTCTTC
d_gene: TRBD2
j_gene: TRBJ2-1
abundance: once
v_gene: TRBV7-9

CDR3aa: CASSNRGMETQYF
CDR3nt: TGTGCCAGTAGTAACAGGGGGATGGAGACCCAGTACTTC
d_gene: TRBD1
j_gene: TRBJ2-5
abundance: -
v_gene: TRBV19

CDR3aa: CASNRGTSGNEQFF
CDR3nt: TGTGCCAGCAATCGGGGGACTAGCGGTAATGAGCAGTTCTTC
d_gene: TRBD2
j_gene: TRBJ2-1
abundance: -
v_gene: TRBV2

CDR3aa: CASSVDLAGGDEQFF
CDR3nt: TGTGCCAGCAGCGTAGATCTAGCGGGAGGCGATGAGCAGTTCTTC
d_gene: TRBD2
j_gene: TRBJ2-1
abundance: -
v_gene: TRBV9

CDR3aa: CSAGTSGGASYNEQFF
CDR3nt: TGCAGCGCAGGGACTAGCGGAGGAGCCTCCTACAATGAGCAGTTCTTC
d_gene: TRBD2
j_gene: TRBJ2-1
abundance: -
v_gene: TRBV29-1